This record covers a single T cell receptor (beta chain). Its antigen is not known. These data originate in a study of radiotherapy plus CTLA-4 blockade in lung cancer. Some clones are missing from TCRdb's copy, which holds only in-frame ones; the method was immunoSEQ multiplex PCR. This sample yields 100,000 or so clones, of which roughly 85% are seen a single time; about 23% belongs to the top ten. CDR1 is SGHVS and CDR2 is FNYEAQ in the germline V gene. With V trimmed by 2 bases and J by 6 bases, 3 bases remained unmatched. This CDR3 is 14 amino acids long. Study findings and constraints: TCR clones from tumors expanded in blood after radiotherapy plus ipilimumab.

This sequence was found in a human donor with non-small cell lung cancer that progressed on radiotherapy plus ipilimumab. Here the sequenced sample was peripheral blood, taken from a patient treated with radiotherapy plus ipilimumab. This chain connects TRBV7-6 to TRBJ2-2; 7 nucleotides align to TRBD2. CDR3 region: CASSLTRESGELFF. The CDR3 DNA follows: TGTGCCAGCAGCTTAACGCGGGAGTCCGGGGAGCTGTTTTTT.